What follows are 24 T cell receptor beta chains derived from one specimen sequenced in a study of cytomegalovirus exposure and HLA in healthy donors. PCR used 60 Vbeta primers and 13 Jbeta primers. Data came from immunoSEQ multiplex PCR; TCRdb stores just in-frame clones and leaves some out. Among under 150,000 clones listed, 75% to 85% were seen once. Sequencing was carried out using PBMCs. The receptors were sampled from a woman aged 35 to 49 in good health and CMV-seronegative.

The V and J genes are TRBV27 and TRBJ2-7, with D unresolved. Germline V gene data show CDR1 as MNHEY and CDR2 as SMNVEV (reference sequence). The V end was cut by 3 bases, the J end by 6 bases, with 9 bases between. This CDR3 contains 12 residues. In nucleotides, the CDR3 is TGTGCCAGCAGTTTTTTCAGGTGCGAGCAGTACTTC. The encoded protein is CASSFFRCEQYF.

The chain links TRBV6-5 to TRBJ1-2; 7 positions agree with TRBD1. The germline CDR1 and CDR2 sequences are MNHEY and SVGAGI. There are 14 residues in the CDR3. The V segment lost 5 bases and the J segment 4 bases; nucleotides outside the gene matches: 7. CDR3 in DNA: TGTGCCAGCAGTCAGTCGGGACAGCTCTATGGCTACACCTTC. Its protein product is CASSQSGQLYGYTF.

The gene calls are TRBV28 and TRBJ2-1, with D maybe TRBD1 (5 bases). Trimming pared 5 bases from V and 9 bases from J, leaving 17 bases between. Germline CDR1 is MDHEN and CDR2 is SYDVKM. CDR3 length: 14 residues. This chain's CDR3 is CASSRSIVQGEQFF. In nucleotides, the CDR3 is TGTGCCAGCAGTCGAAGTATTGTCCAGGGTGAGCAGTTCTTC. Full variable domain (remainder filled in from reference TRBV28 and TRBJ2-1): DVKVTQSSRYLVKRTGEKVFLECVQDMDHENMFWYRQDPGLGLRLIYFSYDVKMKEKGDIPEGYSVSREKKERFSLILESASTNQTSMYLCASSRSIVQGEQFFGPGTRLTVL.

In this sample, this clone turned up a few times. This sequence joins TRBV29-1 and TRBJ1-5; 7 nucleotides match TRBD1. In germline, CDR1 is SQVTM, CDR2 ANQGSEA. V trimming: 7 bases; J trimming: 2 bases; junction bases outside the gene matches: 2. The CDR3 is made up of 12 amino acids. The CDR3 is CSAGQGNQPQHF. The CDR3 DNA follows: TGCAGCGCCGGACAGGGCAATCAGCCCCAGCATTTT.

The gene calls are TRBV15 and TRBJ2-7; 11 bases fit TRBD2. Germline CDR1 is LNHNV and CDR2 is YYDKDF (reference sequence). CDR3 length: 18 amino acids. V trimming: 4 bases; J trimming: 3 bases; junction bases outside the gene matches: 14. CDR3 sequence (DNA): TGTGCCACCAGCAACGGGCCAACCACCGGGACTAGCGGCTACGAGCAGTACTTC. Its protein product is CATSNGPTTGTSGYEQYF.

J is TRBJ2-7 and V is TRBV7-8, with a weak D call TRBD2 (6 bases). There are 17 residues in the CDR3. Germline assignment: CDR1 SGHVS and CDR2 FQNEAQ. The germline V and J ends were trimmed by 2 bases and 2 bases, with 19 bases remaining between them. CDR3 DNA: TGTGCCAGCAGCTTAAACCGGGACTCCATCGGGACCTACGAGCAGTACTTC. This translates into CASSLNRDSIGTYEQYF.

V is TRBV10-3 and J is TRBJ1-1; D uncertain. Trimming took off 4 bases at V and 1 base at J, with 7 bases between the two ends. Germline CDR1 ENHRY, CDR2 SYGVKD. There are 13 residues in the CDR3. The chain's CDR3 is CAISGRANTEAFF. CDR3 nucleotide sequence: TGTGCCATCAGTGGGCGGGCGAACACTGAAGCTTTCTTT.

This clone is a singleton in its sample. The chain recombines TRBV5-4 with TRBJ1-2; TRBD1 matches at 7 bases. The CDR3 is 16 residues long. Germline CDR1 SGHNT, CDR2 YYREEE (reference sequence). V dropped 3 bases and J dropped 4; count of bases not matched to a gene: 12. CDR3: CASSSPGGQILYGYTF. The DNA for the CDR3 is TGTGCCAGCAGCTCCCCCGGGGGACAGATTCTCTATGGCTACACCTTC.

In its sample, this clone was seen once. The gene calls are TRBV28 and TRBJ2-2; 7 positions match TRBD1. The CDR3 length is 13 residues. Looked up from germline, CDR1 is MDHEN and CDR2 is SYDVKM. With 4 bases clipped from V and 5 bases from J, the junction kept 1 base outside the gene matches. For the CDR3, the DNA is TGTGCCAGCAGTTCACAGGGGACCGGGGAGCTGTTTTTT. It encodes CASSSQGTGELFF. The variable domain in full, with the rest retrieved from reference TRBV28 and TRBJ2-2, is DVKVTQSSRYLVKRTGEKVFLECVQDMDHENMFWYRQDPGLGLRLIYFSYDVKMKEKGDIPEGYSVSREKKERFSLILESASTNQTSMYLCASSSQGTGELFFGEGSRLTVL.

The CDR3 DNA reads as TGTGCCAGCAGCTTAAAGGGGATGGGGACTGAAGCTTTCTTT. This codes for CASSLKGMGTEAFF. This chain joins TRBV5-4 and TRBJ1-1, with a weak D call TRBD1 (5 bases). The CDR3 is made up of 14 amino acids. Germline-derived CDR1 and CDR2 are SGHNT and YYREEE (reference sequence). Trimming removed 2 bases at V and 5 bases at J, with 13 bases between.

This clone appeared a few times. The gene calls are TRBV7-6 and TRBJ1-2, with 8 nucleotides matching TRBD1. V lost 4 bases to trimming and J lost 8 bases; unmatched junction nucleotides: 3. CDR1 and CDR2 (germline): SGHVS, FNYEAQ. The CDR3 totals 12 residues. The CDR3 DNA is TGTGCCAGCAGCTCAGGGGGCGGGGGCTACACCTTC. Translating gives CASSSGGGGYTF. The entire variable domain, with the rest obtained from reference TRBV7-6 and TRBJ1-2, is as follows: GAGVSQSPRYKVTKRGQDVALRCDPISGHVSLYWYRQALGQGPEFLTYFNYEAQQDKSGLPNDRFSAERPEGSISTLTIQRTEQRDSAMYRCASSSGGGGYTFGSGTRLTVV.

This rearrangement joins TRBV6-5 to TRBJ1-2, with TRBD1 identical over 10 bases. Germline lookup yields CDR1 MNHEY and CDR2 SVGAGI. This CDR3 comprises 14 residues. The ends lost 6 bases at V and 5 bases at J; junction bases unmatched: 6. The CDR3: CASRLGQGIYGYTF. In nucleotides, the CDR3 is TGTGCCAGCAGGTTGGGACAGGGGATTTATGGCTACACCTTC.

The genes are TRBV27 and TRBJ2-1, with D maybe TRBD1 (5 bases). Trimming cost V 0 bases and J 8 bases, with 8 bases left between them. Germline V CDR1 and CDR2: MNHEY, SMNVEV (reference sequence). This CDR3 contains 13 residues. CDR3 region: CASSLSSGYEQFF. In DNA, the CDR3 is TGTGCCAGCAGTTTATCCTCAGGGTATGAGCAGTTCTTC.

The V gene is TRBV6-5, the J gene TRBJ1-3; 7 positions agree with TRBD1. The trim removed 6 bases at V and 2 bases at J, leaving 7 bases unmatched. Germline CDR1 is MNHEY and CDR2 is SVGAGI. The CDR3 has 15 amino acids. The CDR3, as DNA: TGTGCCAGCAGCACGACAGGGCAGGCTGGAAACACCATATATTTT. It translates to CASSTTGQAGNTIYF.

The chain links TRBV15 to TRBJ1-1; 10 nucleotides line up with TRBD1. CDR1 and CDR2 (germline): LNHNV, YYDKDF (reference sequence). CDR3 length equals 14 residues. Trimming removed 3 bases from V and 8 bases from J; junction bases left unmatched: 6. The CDR3 DNA sequence: TGTGCCACCAGCAGGGGACAGGGGTGGATGGAAGCTTTCTTT. Translating gives CATSRGQGWMEAFF.

The V call is TRBV19, the J call TRBJ1-1, with a possible D match to TRBD1 (6 bases). The CDR3 extends over 17 amino acids. CDR1 and CDR2 (germline): LNHDA, SQIVND (reference sequence). Trimming took off 7 bases at V and 5 bases at J, with 26 bases between the two ends. In DNA, the CDR3 is TGTGCCAGTACCTCATTGGGGCAGGGGACGGGTAGGACTGAAGCTTTCTTT. This translates into CASTSLGQGTGRTEAFF. Variable domain in full (rest from reference TRBV19 and TRBJ1-1): DGGITQSPKYLFRKEGQNVTLSCEQNLNHDAMYWYRQDPGQGLRLIYYSQIVNDFQKGDIAEGYSVSREKKESFPLTVTSAQKNPTAFYLCASTSLGQGTGRTEAFFGQGTRLTVV.

This chain connects TRBV7-2 to TRBJ2-1, with 9 bases matching TRBD1. Germline CDR1 SGHTA, CDR2 FQGNSA. Unmatched junction bases numbered 10, after V lost 3 bases and J lost 4 bases. CDR3 size: 17 residues. CDR3 DNA: TGTGCCAGCAGCTTCCTCAATCCGGGACAGGGATACAATGAGCAGTTCTTC. This codes for CASSFLNPGQGYNEQFF. Together with reference TRBV7-2 and TRBJ2-1, the CDR3 gives the full variable domain: GAGVSQSPSNKVTEKGKDVELRCDPISGHTALYWYRQSLGQGLEFLIYFQGNSAPDKSGLPSDRFSAERTGGSVSTLTIQRTQQEDSAVYLCASSFLNPGQGYNEQFFGPGTRLTVL.

The chain combines TRBV7-2 with TRBJ2-2; 16 nucleotides align to TRBD2. Per germline, CDR1 SGHTA and CDR2 FQGNSA. V lost 6 bases, J lost 0 bases, and 1 base stayed unmatched. The CDR3 spans 17 residues. The chain's CDR3 is CASRGTSGRANTGELFF. The CDR3 DNA sequence: TGTGCCAGCAGGGGGACTAGCGGGAGGGCGAACACCGGGGAGCTGTTTTTT.

The V and J genes are TRBV4-1 and TRBJ1-5; D is perhaps TRBD1 (5 bases). CDR1 MGHRA and CDR2 YSYEKL come from the germline V gene. This CDR3 is built from 16 residues. V shed 0 bases and J shed 4 bases, with 13 bases lying between them. CDR3 sequence reads: CASSQDPGGGNQPQHF. CDR3 bases: TGCGCCAGCAGCCAAGATCCTGGGGGGGGTAATCAGCCCCAGCATTTT.

CDR3 bases: TGCGCCAGCAGCTTGGGTACAGGTGGAGGGTATGGCTACACCTTC. Its translation is CASSLGTGGGYGYTF. This chain joins TRBV5-1 and TRBJ1-2, with D possibly being TRBD1 (5 bases). This CDR3 has 15 amino acids. Trimming shortened V by 0 bases and J by 5 bases, and 14 bases separated the two germline ends. Germline CDR1 is SGHRS and CDR2 is YFSETQ.

This clone was observed a single time. The rearrangement joins TRBV5-8 to TRBJ1-2; 11 bases line up with TRBD1. The V and J ends lost 4 bases and 2 bases, in that order; junction bases with no gene match: 4. The CDR3 is made up of 15 amino acids. Germline V gene sequence: CDR1 SGHTS, CDR2 YDEGEE. The CDR3: CASSRRDRGNYGYTF. The CDR3 bases are TGTGCCAGCAGCCGGAGGGACAGGGGGAACTATGGCTACACCTTC.

The genes are TRBV10-3 and TRBJ2-2; a weak D match, TRBD2 (5 bases). The CDR3 covers 17 residues. From germline, CDR1 is ENHRY and CDR2 SYGVKD. The V and J ends lost 4 bases and 1 base respectively, with 16 bases between them. The CDR3 nucleotides read TGTGCCATCAGTGGGGCTAGCCGCCGAAAGAACACCGGGGAGCTGTTTTTT. Translation gives CAISGASRRKNTGELFF.

The genes are TRBV28 and TRBJ2-7, with TRBD2 matching over 13 bases. Germline CDR1 MDHEN, CDR2 SYDVKM. Losses at the gene ends were 8 bases for V and 6 bases for J; bases not matched to a gene: 13. This CDR3 region has 16 residues. CDR3: CASGQGVGTSGIEQYF. CDR3 DNA: TGTGCCAGCGGCCAAGGGGTTGGGACTAGCGGGATCGAGCAGTACTTC.

The genes are TRBV11-1 and TRBJ2-3; the D gene is possibly TRBD2 (5 bases). CDR3 length: 15 residues. Germline V gene data show CDR1 as SGHAT and CDR2 as FQDESV (reference sequence). V shed 1 base and J shed 3 bases, with 11 bases lying between them. Here the CDR3 reads CASSLGSGRTDTQYF. The CDR3 nucleotides are TGTGCCAGCAGCTTAGGGAGCGGTAGGACAGATACGCAGTATTTT.